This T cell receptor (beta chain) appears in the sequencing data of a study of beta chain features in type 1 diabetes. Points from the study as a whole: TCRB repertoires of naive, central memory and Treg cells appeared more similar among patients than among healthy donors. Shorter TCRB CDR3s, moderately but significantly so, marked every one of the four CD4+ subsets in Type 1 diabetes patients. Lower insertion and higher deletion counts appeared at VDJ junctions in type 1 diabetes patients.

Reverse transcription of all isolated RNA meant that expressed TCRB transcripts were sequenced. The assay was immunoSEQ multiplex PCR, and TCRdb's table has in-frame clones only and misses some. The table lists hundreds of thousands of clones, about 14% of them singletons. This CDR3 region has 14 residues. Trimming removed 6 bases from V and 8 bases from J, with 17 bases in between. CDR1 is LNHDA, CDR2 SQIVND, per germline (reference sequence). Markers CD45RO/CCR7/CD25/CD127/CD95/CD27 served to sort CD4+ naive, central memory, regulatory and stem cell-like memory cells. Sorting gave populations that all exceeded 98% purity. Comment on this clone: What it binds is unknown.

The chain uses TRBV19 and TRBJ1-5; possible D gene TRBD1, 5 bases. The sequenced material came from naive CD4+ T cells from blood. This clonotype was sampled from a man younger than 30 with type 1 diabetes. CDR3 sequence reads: CASSDPRAREPQHF. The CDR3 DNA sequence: TGTGCCAGTAGCGATCCCAGGGCTCGGGAGCCCCAGCATTTT.